Shown below are 9 T cell receptor beta chains from a single sample sequenced in a study of chemoradiotherapy in HPV16-positive cancers. Data came from immunoSEQ multiplex PCR; TCRdb stores just in-frame clones and leaves some out. The sample includes about 7,600 clones, just under 85% of them seen just once. This material consisted of blood, taken from a patient who underwent chemoradiotherapy. The source is a human donor with HPV-associated anogenital cancer.

This chain links TRBV11-1 with TRBJ2-7; tentatively, D is TRBD1 (5 bases). The CDR3 runs 15 residues. V gave up 1 base and J gave up 2 bases, with 12 bases separating them. CDR1 is SGHAT, CDR2 FQDESV, per germline (reference sequence). CDR3 amino acids: CASSLVAGSPYEQYF. For the CDR3, the DNA is TGTGCCAGCAGCTTAGTTGCAGGGTCCCCCTACGAGCAGTACTTC. Looking up the rest from reference TRBV11-1 and TRBJ2-7 gives the full variable domain: EAEVAQSPRYKITEKSQAVAFWCDPISGHATLYWYRQILGQGPELLVQFQDESVVDDSQLPKDRFSAERLKGVDSTLKIQPAELGDSAMYLCASSLVAGSPYEQYFGPGTRLTVT.

The V call is TRBV6-6, the J call TRBJ1-5; TRBD1 matches at 8 bases. V was clipped by 5 bases and J by 7 bases; unmatched bases: 4. Germline values: CDR1 MNHNY, CDR2 SVGAGI (reference sequence). This CDR3 has 13 residues. The CDR3: CASSDRGDQPQHF. The CDR3 DNA sequence: TGTGCCAGCAGTGACAGGGGAGACCAGCCCCAGCATTTT.

The genes are TRBV14 and TRBJ1-2, with unresolved D. Germline loops: CDR1 SGHDN, CDR2 FVKESK. V was clipped by 6 bases and J by 7 bases, with 12 bases between them. The CDR3 length is 12 residues. CDR3 sequence (DNA): TGTGCCAGCAGTCTGATTATTGGTGGCTACACCTTC. Residues: CASSLIIGGYTF.

The CDR3 bases are TGTGCCAGCAGCTCCCCGGGGAGCTACGAGCAGTACTTC. Translated, it gives CASSSPGSYEQYF. The chain joins TRBV7-9 to TRBJ2-7; possible D gene TRBD2, 5 bases. The germline V and J ends were trimmed by 4 bases and 3 bases, with 10 bases remaining between them. The CDR3 spans 13 residues. Germline CDR1 reads SEHNR; CDR2 reads FQNEAQ (reference sequence).

V and J are TRBV7-9 and TRBJ2-3, with unresolved D. Germline loops: CDR1 SEHNR, CDR2 FQNEAQ (reference sequence). The CDR3 loop spans 16 amino acids. Trimming removed 4 bases from V and 0 bases from J, with 14 bases in between. This CDR3 is CASSSSTTLSTDTQYF. CDR3 DNA: TGTGCCAGCAGCTCCTCGACAACCCTTAGCACAGATACGCAGTATTTT.

This clone was seen just once. V gene TRBV7-8 combines with J gene TRBJ2-7; maybe TRBD2 (6 bases). The V gene lost 4 bases and the J gene lost 3 bases, with 25 bases spanning the gap. The CDR3 is 18 amino acids. Germline V gene lookup returns CDR1 SGHVS and CDR2 FQNEAQ. CDR3 nucleotides: TGTGCCAGCAGCTCAAGCCGGGGGACTCAATCGGCCGTCTACGAGCAGTACTTC. Translation: CASSSSRGTQSAVYEQYF.

The CDR3 coding sequence is TGTGCCAGCAGCTTAGAAAGGGCTGGGCTCGAGGAAAAACTGTTTTTT. This codes for CASSLERAGLEEKLFF. V usage is TRBV11-2 and J usage is TRBJ1-4; D remains unclear. Germline lookup yields CDR1 SGHAT and CDR2 FQNNGV. CDR3 length: 16 amino acids. V lost 0 bases, J lost 8 bases, and 16 bases lay in between.

The V and J genes are TRBV5-4 and TRBJ1-2; D is undetermined. V shed 4 bases and J shed 5 bases, with 12 bases lying between them. Per the germline V gene, CDR1 is SGHNT and CDR2 is YYREEE (reference sequence). The CDR3 spans 13 residues. CDR3 amino acids: CASSRETVYGYTF. In DNA form, the CDR3 reads TGTGCCAGCAGCCGAGAAACAGTTTATGGCTACACCTTC. The complete variable domain, with remaining parts taken from reference TRBV5-4 and TRBJ1-2, reads ETGVTQSPTHLIKTRGQQVTLRCSSQSGHNTVSWYQQALGQGPQFIFQYYREEENGRGNFPPRFSGLQFPNYSSELNVNALELDDSALYLCASSRETVYGYTFGSGTRLTVV.

V is TRBV27 and J is TRBJ1-6; D possibly corresponds to TRBD1 (6 bases). V shed 6 bases and J shed 0 bases, with 15 bases lying between them. Germline-derived CDR1 and CDR2 are MNHEY and SMNVEV (reference sequence). The CDR3 consists of 17 residues. CDR3 nucleotides: TGTGCCAGCAGAACCGACAGGACCAGCTCCTATAATTCACCCCTCCACTTT. This sequence encodes CASRTDRTSSYNSPLHF.